Below, 24 T cell receptor beta chains from the same sample are listed, as sequenced in a study of cytomegalovirus exposure and HLA in healthy donors. The PCR had 60 Vbeta and 13 Jbeta primers. The data were produced by immunoSEQ multiplex PCR, yet TCRdb's version contains in-frame clones alone and is incomplete. This table holds tens of thousands of clones. The sample consisted of PBMCs. The receptors were gathered from a woman aged 25 to 39 in good health and CMV-seropositive.

The chain carries TRBV5-1 and TRBJ2-2; 9 bases are shared with TRBD2. Germline assignment: CDR1 SGHRS and CDR2 YFSETQ. This CDR3 has 15 residues. V lost 3 bases to trimming and J lost 5 bases; unmatched junction nucleotides: 5. The CDR3 region has the DNA TGCGCCAGCAGCTCGCTGACTAGCGGAACCGGGGAGCTGTTTTTT. Translation gives CASSSLTSGTGELFF.

The chain joins TRBV30 to TRBJ2-7; D possibly corresponds to TRBD1 (5 bases). Trimming removed 4 bases at V and 3 bases at J, with 10 bases between. Germline CDR1 GTSNPN, CDR2 SVGIG (reference sequence). This CDR3 has 12 residues. The CDR3 nucleotides read TGTGCCTGGAAAGGGGTTGGCTACGAGCAGTACTTC. Translated: CAWKGVGYEQYF.

The J gene is TRBJ2-1, the V gene TRBV4-1; 12 nucleotides agree with TRBD2. CDR1 is MGHRA, CDR2 YSYEKL, per germline. The CDR3 has 16 residues. Losses at the gene ends were 4 bases for V and 9 bases for J; bases not matched to a gene: 10. The CDR3 region is CASSPSGGAVNGEQFF. CDR3 sequence (DNA): TGCGCCAGCAGCCCTAGCGGGGGGGCCGTAAACGGTGAGCAGTTCTTC.

V and J are TRBV15 and TRBJ2-3; perhaps TRBD2 as D (6 bases). Looked up from germline, CDR1 is LNHNV and CDR2 is YYDKDF (reference sequence). The CDR3 is made up of 14 amino acids. Deletions cut 5 bases from V and 2 bases from J, with 11 bases between. The chain's CDR3 is CATSFSGYTDTQYF. CDR3 DNA: TGTGCCACCAGCTTTAGCGGATACACAGATACGCAGTATTTT.

J is TRBJ2-3 and V is TRBV4-2; a possible D gene is TRBD1 (6 bases). Germline CDR1 and CDR2: LGHNA and YNFKEQ. The ends were cut back, 0 bases at V and 3 bases at J, with 16 bases in the middle. The CDR3 is 17 amino acids. The CDR3, as DNA: TGTGCCAGCAGCCAAGAGGGCTACCAAGGGGGAACAGATACGCAGTATTTT. Translated: CASSQEGYQGGTDTQYF.

V and J are TRBV18 and TRBJ2-6, with 11 bases fitting TRBD1. Unmatched junction bases numbered 1, after V lost 6 bases and J lost 0 bases. Looked up from germline, CDR1 is KGHSH and CDR2 is LQKENI. The CDR3 is 16 residues long. CDR3: CASSGQGASGANVLTF. In DNA form, the CDR3 reads TGTGCCAGCTCCGGACAGGGGGCCTCTGGGGCCAACGTCCTGACTTTC. The complete variable domain, with remaining parts taken from reference TRBV18 and TRBJ2-6, reads NAGVMQNPRHLVRRRGQEARLRCSPMKGHSHVYWYRQLPEEGLKFMVYLQKENIIDESGMPKERFSAEFPKEGPSILRIQQVVRGDSAAYFCASSGQGASGANVLTFGAGSRLTVL.

This chain uses TRBV5-1 with TRBJ1-4; D is unresolved. CDR1 is SGHRS and CDR2 is YFSETQ in the germline V gene. The V and J ends lost 0 bases and 8 bases respectively, with 14 bases between them. The CDR3 length is 15 residues. CDR3 sequence (DNA): TGCGCCAGCAGCTTGGAATCCCACGGGAGCGAAAAACTGTTTTTT. Translated: CASSLESHGSEKLFF.

The rearrangement uses TRBV6-5 and TRBJ1-2; D not resolved. Germline V gene data show CDR1 as MNHEY and CDR2 as SVGAGI. The V end lost 2 bases, the J end lost 4 bases, and 11 bases lay between the germline ends. CDR3 length equals 14 residues. CDR3 sequence (DNA): TGTGCCAGCAGTTACGATCGGGGAAGCTATGGCTACACCTTC. Translating gives CASSYDRGSYGYTF.

V usage is TRBV4-1 and J usage is TRBJ2-3; TRBD2 agrees at 10 bases. Losses at the gene ends were 1 base for V and 0 bases for J; bases not matched to a gene: 7. Per germline, CDR1 MGHRA and CDR2 YSYEKL. There are 18 residues in the CDR3. The CDR3 nucleotides read TGCGCCAGCAGCCAAGTAATAGCGGGGGGCTCTAGCACAGATACGCAGTATTTT. Protein sequence: CASSQVIAGGSSTDTQYF.

The chain carries TRBV5-1 and TRBJ2-5; 10 bases fit TRBD2. The CDR3 has 14 residues. Germline CDR1 is SGHRS and CDR2 is YFSETQ. V shed 2 bases, J shed 5 bases, and the junction held 3 bases outside the gene matches. The CDR3 nucleotides are TGCGCCAGCAGCTTCTCTAGCGGGGGCGAGACCCAGTACTTC. This translates into CASSFSSGGETQYF. The complete variable domain, with remaining parts taken from reference TRBV5-1 and TRBJ2-5, reads KAGVTQTPRYLIKTRGQQVTLSCSPISGHRSVSWYQQTPGQGLQFLFEYFSETQRNKGNFPGRFSGRQFSNSRSEMNVSTLELGDSALYLCASSFSSGGETQYFGPGTRLLVL.

The V call is TRBV5-6, the J call TRBJ1-1, with D hard to call. Looked up from germline, CDR1 is SGHDT and CDR2 is YYEEEE. This CDR3 is 15 amino acids long. Trimming stripped 0 bases from V and 1 base from J, with 10 bases between. The CDR3 loop reads CASSLGRQENTEAFF. The CDR3 coding sequence is TGTGCCAGCAGCTTGGGTCGCCAGGAGAACACTGAAGCTTTCTTT.

J is TRBJ1-2 and V is TRBV19; no reliable D call. CDR1 is LNHDA and CDR2 is SQIVND in the germline V gene (reference sequence). The CDR3 is 15 amino acids. Trimming stripped 3 bases from V and 1 base from J, with 12 bases between. CDR3 coding DNA: TGTGCCAGTAGTATCGGCGGAACCTTTAACTATGGCTACACCTTC. Its translation: CASSIGGTFNYGYTF.

Here the CDR3 reads CASSWDRDRAYGNTIYF. The DNA for the CDR3 is TGTGCCAGCAGCTGGGACCGGGACAGGGCGTACGGAAACACCATATATTTT. This chain uses TRBV7-9 with TRBJ1-3, with 9 positions matching TRBD1. Trimming took 4 bases from V and 4 from J; bases not matched to a gene: 11. Per germline, CDR1 SEHNR and CDR2 FQNEAQ (reference sequence). This CDR3 spans 17 amino acids.

The chain combines TRBV6-6 with TRBJ2-7, with D unresolved. The germline V gene has CDR1 MNHNY and CDR2 SVGAGI (reference sequence). This CDR3 has 13 amino acids. V was cut by 9 bases and J by 6 bases, with 18 bases left in between. The CDR3 loop reads CASCSVVPSEQYF. CDR3 in DNA: TGTGCCAGTTGTAGTGTAGTACCCTCCGAGCAGTACTTC.

The CDR3 reads CASSSGTRELLLHF. The CDR3 DNA sequence: TGTGCCAGCAGTTCCGGGACTCGGGAACTCTTACTCCACTTT. This chain connects TRBV6-6 to TRBJ1-6, with TRBD1 as a possible D gene (5 bases). The CDR3 loop spans 14 amino acids. Trimming cost V 4 bases and J 16 bases, with 20 bases left between them. Germline CDR1 MNHNY, CDR2 SVGAGI (reference sequence).

The chain joins TRBV19 to TRBJ2-1; 10 nucleotides align to TRBD2. With 9 bases clipped from V and 8 bases from J, the junction kept 13 bases outside the gene matches. Per the germline V gene, CDR1 is LNHDA and CDR2 is SQIVND (reference sequence). This CDR3 is built from 15 residues. The CDR3 reads CASNEGAGGPDEQFF. The CDR3 DNA follows: TGTGCCAGCAACGAGGGAGCGGGGGGGCCTGATGAGCAGTTCTTC.

The chain uses TRBV6-4 and TRBJ1-2, with 9 nucleotides matching TRBD1. The V gene end was trimmed by 11 bases and the J gene end by 5 bases; junction bases not matched to a gene: 6. Per the germline V gene, CDR1 is MRHNA and CDR2 is SNTAGT. This CDR3 is built from 12 residues. The CDR3: CAGRQGGYGYTF. The DNA for the CDR3 is TGTGCCGGGCGACAGGGGGGATATGGCTACACCTTC.

The CDR3 protein is CASLKGTDYTGELFF. Written as DNA, the CDR3 is TGTGCCAGCCTGAAGGGGACAGACTACACCGGGGAGCTGTTTTTT. The rearrangement links TRBV6-1 to TRBJ2-2; 7 bases map to TRBD1. CDR1 is MNHNS, CDR2 SASEGT, per germline. CDR3 length: 15 residues. V was clipped by 8 bases and J by 3 bases; unmatched bases: 9.

The V gene is TRBV19, the J gene TRBJ1-5; 9 bases align to TRBD1. The V segment lost 10 bases and the J segment 6 bases; nucleotides outside the gene matches: 10. This CDR3 spans 14 amino acids. Germline CDR1 reads LNHDA; CDR2 reads SQIVND (reference sequence). CDR3 protein: CATAKDRGFQPQHF. CDR3 nucleotide sequence: TGTGCCACCGCCAAGGACAGGGGTTTTCAGCCCCAGCATTTT.

The chain couples TRBV30 to TRBJ1-2; D not certain. CDR1 and CDR2 (germline): GTSNPN, SVGIG (reference sequence). This CDR3 comprises 13 residues. The V end was cut by 3 bases, the J end by 5 bases, with 13 bases between. CDR3 residues: CAWRDYTAYGYTF. The CDR3 coding sequence is TGTGCCTGGAGAGACTATACTGCATATGGCTACACCTTC.

The chain couples TRBV19 to TRBJ2-7; D is perhaps TRBD2 (6 bases). V lost 3 bases and J lost 2, with 14 bases in between. Germline loops: CDR1 LNHDA, CDR2 SQIVND (reference sequence). The CDR3 has 15 amino acids. The CDR3 protein is CASSIRGEGAYEQYF. The CDR3, as DNA: TGTGCCAGTAGTATCCGCGGGGAAGGGGCCTACGAGCAGTACTTC.

The chain uses TRBV5-4 and TRBJ2-1, with 11 bases matching TRBD1. The trim removed 6 bases at V and 8 bases at J, leaving 4 bases unmatched. The CDR3 sequence is 13 residues long. Germline assignment: CDR1 SGHNT and CDR2 YYREEE (reference sequence). The CDR3, as DNA: TGTGCCAGCACCCGGGACAGGGGGGATGAGCAGTTCTTC. Translated, it gives CASTRDRGDEQFF.

Notes on this clone: The junction differs from germline at one of its ends, possibly a read error. Other nucleotide sequences from this sample produce the same CDR3. V usage is TRBV7-9 and J usage is TRBJ2-7; tentative D call: TRBD2 (5 bases). The germline V gene encodes CDR1 SEHNR and CDR2 FQNEAQ (reference sequence). This CDR3 is 15 amino acids long. The CDR3 nucleotides read TGCGCCAGCAGTGGAACTAGTGTGTCCTCCTACGAGCAGTACTTC. This codes for CASSGTSVSSYEQYF.

The genes are TRBV11-3 and TRBJ2-7; D not resolved. The germline V gene has CDR1 SGHNT and CDR2 YENEEA. There are 13 residues in the CDR3. V dropped 5 bases and J dropped 1 base, with 9 bases sitting between them. CDR3 in DNA: TGTGCCAGCAGCCCACTTACGTCCTACGAGCAGTACTTC. Its protein is CASSPLTSYEQYF.